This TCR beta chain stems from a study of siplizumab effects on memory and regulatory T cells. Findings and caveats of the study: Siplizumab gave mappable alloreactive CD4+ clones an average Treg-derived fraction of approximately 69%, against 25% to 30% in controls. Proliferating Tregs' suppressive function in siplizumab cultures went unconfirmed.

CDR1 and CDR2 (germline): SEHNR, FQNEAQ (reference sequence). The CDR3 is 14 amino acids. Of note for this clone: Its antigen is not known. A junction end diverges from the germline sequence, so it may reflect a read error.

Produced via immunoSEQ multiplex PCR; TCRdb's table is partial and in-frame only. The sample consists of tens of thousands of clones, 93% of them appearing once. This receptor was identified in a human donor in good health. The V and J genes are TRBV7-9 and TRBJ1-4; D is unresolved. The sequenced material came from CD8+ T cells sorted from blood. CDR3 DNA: TGTGCCAGCACCTTAGTTGCGACTAATGAAAAACTGTTTTTT. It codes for CASTLVATNEKLFF. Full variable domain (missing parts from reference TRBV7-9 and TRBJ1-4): DTGVSQNPRHKITKRGQNVTFRCDPISEHNRLYWYRQTLGQGPEFLTYFQNEAQLEKSRLLSDRFSAERPKGSFSTLEIQRTEQGDSAMYLCASTLVATNEKLFFGSGTQLSVL.